These 6 T cell receptor beta chains share one sample of origin, sequenced in a study of low-dose radiotherapy and immunotherapy resistance in tumors. Primers used for first-strand cDNA, a TRAV- and TRBV-specific set, covered both alpha and beta chains. Using a constant-region primer together with a V-primer adapter, TCRs were subjected to roughly 18 PCR cycles of amplification. TCRdb itself ran the reads through MiXCR, one entry per CDR3 protein. Altogether approximately 89,000 distinct CDR3 sequences are present, around 18% being singletons, with the ten largest covering about 5.5%. Specified time point: before trial treatment. The sequencing used PBMCs, collected before treatment. Source of these receptors: a male donor with prostate cancer.

In its sample, this clonotype was seen many times. V is TRBV20-1 and J is TRBJ2-5, with a tentative D call TRBD2 (5 bases). CDR3 length equals 15 residues. The V end lost 0 bases, the J end lost 7 bases, and 18 bases lay between the germline ends. CDR1 is DFQATT and CDR2 is SNEGSKA in the germline V gene (reference sequence). CDR3 in amino acids: CSARESRAEEGTQYF. The CDR3 nucleotides read TGCAGTGCTAGAGAAAGCCGGGCGGAGGAAGGGACCCAGTACTTC.

This clonotype was detected ten times or more. V gene TRBV14 combines with J gene TRBJ2-7; 10 nucleotides match TRBD2. V was pared by 0 bases and J by 2 bases, with 10 bases of the junction left unmatched. The CDR3 has 18 residues. Germline CDR1 SGHDN, CDR2 FVKESK. The CDR3 is CASSQDWTSGPPPYEQYF. In DNA, the CDR3 is TGTGCCAGCAGCCAAGATTGGACTAGCGGACCACCCCCCTACGAGCAGTACTTC.

In its sample, this clonotype was seen once. One base separates it from a far larger clone, so it is likely a read error. The J gene is TRBJ2-1, the V gene TRBV28, with 10 bases identical to TRBD1. Germline V lookup: CDR1 MDHEN, CDR2 SYDVKM. The J segment lost 10 bases and the V segment lost 6 bases, leaving 12 bases of the junction unmatched. This CDR3 is built from 15 residues. The CDR3 reads CASRQWTGGAYEQFF. The CDR3 DNA follows: TGTGCCAGCAGGCAATGGACAGGGGGGGCCTACGAGCAGTTCTTC.

This clonotype was counted at least ten times. The gene calls are TRBV7-9 and TRBJ2-5; possibly TRBD1 for D (6 bases). V lost 8 bases and J lost 3, with 13 bases in between. Germline CDR1 SEHNR, CDR2 FQNEAQ (reference sequence). The CDR3 covers 13 residues. The CDR3 sequence: CASVRSGEETQYF. The CDR3 region has the DNA TGTGCCAGCGTGAGGTCAGGGGAAGAGACCCAGTACTTC.

Ten or more counts support this clonotype. This chain connects TRBV28 to TRBJ2-7; D unclear. CDR3 size: 12 residues. The germline gives CDR1 MDHEN, CDR2 SYDVKM. Trimming removed 2 bases at V and 6 bases at J, with 8 bases between. CDR3 loop: CASSLGWGEQYF. For the CDR3, the DNA is TGTGCCAGCAGTTTAGGGTGGGGCGAGCAGTACTTC.

The chain is built from TRBV7-9 and TRBJ2-7, with D unresolved. The CDR3 runs to 14 residues. CDR1 SEHNR and CDR2 FQNEAQ come from the germline V gene (reference sequence). V gave up 1 base and J gave up 9 bases, with 16 bases separating them. The CDR3, as DNA: TGTGCCAGCAGCTTAGGTGGTCAGGTGGCCGGGCAGTACTTC. Its protein is CASSLGGQVAGQYF.